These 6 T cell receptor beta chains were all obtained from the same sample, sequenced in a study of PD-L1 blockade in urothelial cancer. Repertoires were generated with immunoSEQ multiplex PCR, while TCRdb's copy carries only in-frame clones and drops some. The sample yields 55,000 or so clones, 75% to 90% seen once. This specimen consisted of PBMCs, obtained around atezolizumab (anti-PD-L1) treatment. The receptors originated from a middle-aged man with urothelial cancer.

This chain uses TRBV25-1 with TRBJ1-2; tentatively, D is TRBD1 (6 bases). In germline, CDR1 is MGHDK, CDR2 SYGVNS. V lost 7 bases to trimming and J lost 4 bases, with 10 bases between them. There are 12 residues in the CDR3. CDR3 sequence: CASTKTGYGYTF. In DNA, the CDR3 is TGTGCCAGCACGAAGACAGGCTATGGCTACACCTTC.

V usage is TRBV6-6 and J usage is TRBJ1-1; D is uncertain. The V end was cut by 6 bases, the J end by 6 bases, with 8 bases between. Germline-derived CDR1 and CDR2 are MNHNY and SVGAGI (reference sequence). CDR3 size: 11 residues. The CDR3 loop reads CASSTAPEAFF. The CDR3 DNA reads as TGTGCCAGCAGCACAGCCCCTGAAGCTTTCTTT.

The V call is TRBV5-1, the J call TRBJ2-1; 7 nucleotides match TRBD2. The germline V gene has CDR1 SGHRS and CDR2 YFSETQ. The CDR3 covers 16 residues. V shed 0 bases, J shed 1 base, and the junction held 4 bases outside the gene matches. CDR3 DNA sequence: TGCGCCAGCAGCTTGGGTAGCGGGCGGTCCTACAATGAGCAGTTCTTC. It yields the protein CASSLGSGRSYNEQFF.

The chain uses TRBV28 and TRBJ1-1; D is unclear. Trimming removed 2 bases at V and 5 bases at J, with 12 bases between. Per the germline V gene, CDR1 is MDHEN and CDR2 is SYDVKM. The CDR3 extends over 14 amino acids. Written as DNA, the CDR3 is TGTGCCAGCAGTTTAGAGTGGGCGGGGACTGAAGCTTTCTTT. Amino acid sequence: CASSLEWAGTEAFF. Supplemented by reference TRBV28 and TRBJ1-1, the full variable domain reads DVKVTQSSRYLVKRTGEKVFLECVQDMDHENMFWYRQDPGLGLRLIYFSYDVKMKEKGDIPEGYSVSREKKERFSLILESASTNQTSMYLCASSLEWAGTEAFFGQGTRLTVV.

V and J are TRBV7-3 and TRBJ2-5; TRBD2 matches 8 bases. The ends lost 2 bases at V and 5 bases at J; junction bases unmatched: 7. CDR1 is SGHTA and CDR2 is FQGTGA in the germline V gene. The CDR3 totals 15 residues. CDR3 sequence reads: CASSLGVAGRETQYF. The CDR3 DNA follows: TGTGCCAGCAGCTTAGGGGTAGCGGGGAGGGAGACCCAGTACTTC.

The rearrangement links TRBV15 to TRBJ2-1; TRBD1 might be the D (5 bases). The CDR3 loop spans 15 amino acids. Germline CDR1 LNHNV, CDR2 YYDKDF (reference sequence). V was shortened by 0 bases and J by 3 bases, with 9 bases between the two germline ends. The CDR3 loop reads CATSRDSQGYNEQFF. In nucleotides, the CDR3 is TGTGCCACCAGCAGAGATTCTCAGGGCTACAATGAGCAGTTCTTC.